This TCR beta chain was recorded in a study of T cells in Graves' hyperthyroidism and ophthalmopathy. Study-level results: Ophthalmopathy was separated from stable hyperthyroidism by a 13 V-J model.

The V end lost 6 bases, the J end lost 1 base, and 15 bases lay between the germline ends. CDR3 length: 16 amino acids. The germline CDR1 and CDR2 sequences are SNHLY and FYNNEI. Authors of the study amplified TCR beta CDR3 regions from RNA transcripts. Using the HTBI primer set, a first-round RT-PCR was run on the TCR CDR3. A single record per CDR3 protein comes from TCRdb applying MiXCR to the multiplex PCR reads. The sample has hundreds of thousands of distinct CDR3 sequences, 35% to 55% seen once; the top ten hold about 7.9%. This clonotype was picked up a small number of times. The target antigen is unknown.

The sample taken for sequencing was peripheral blood or thyroid tissue (not recorded which). The V call is TRBV2, the J call TRBJ2-2, with D perhaps being TRBD1 or TRBD2 (6 bases each). The TCR originated in a woman in her late teens or twenties with Graves' hyperthyroidism. The CDR3 sequence is CASRGGPGGNTGELFF. The CDR3 region has the DNA TGTGCCAGCAGAGGGGGGCCAGGAGGGAACACCGGGGAGCTGTTTTTT.